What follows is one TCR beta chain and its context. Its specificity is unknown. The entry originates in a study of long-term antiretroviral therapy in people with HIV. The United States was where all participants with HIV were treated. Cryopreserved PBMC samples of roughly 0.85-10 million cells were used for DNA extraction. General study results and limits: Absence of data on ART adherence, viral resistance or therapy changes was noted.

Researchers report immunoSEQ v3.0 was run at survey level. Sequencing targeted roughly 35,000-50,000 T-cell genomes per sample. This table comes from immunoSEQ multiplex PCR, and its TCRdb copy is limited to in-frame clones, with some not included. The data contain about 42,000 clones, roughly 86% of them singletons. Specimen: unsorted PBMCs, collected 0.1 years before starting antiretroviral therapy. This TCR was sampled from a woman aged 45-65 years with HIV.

CDR3 sequence (DNA): TGTGCCAGCAGTGACCATTACGGGGCAGGACAGGGGGCAAATGAGCAGTTCTTC. It encodes CASSDHYGAGQGANEQFF. The chain uses TRBV2 and TRBJ2-1; 11 nucleotides match TRBD1. The V gene's germline CDR1 is SNHLY and CDR2 FYNNEI. Unmatched junction bases numbered 14, after V lost 3 bases and J lost 7 bases. The CDR3 contains 18 residues.